This T cell receptor (beta chain) was identified during a study of T-cell memory formation after mild COVID-19 (dated by TCRdb to about 2021). About the full investigation: TCR sequence clusters from the two donors were largely donor specific. Two young, previously healthy adult volunteers made up the cohort, one male and one female. In a couple of donors, T-cell clones that expanded and contracted after mild COVID-19 were followed by sequencing TCRalpha and TCRbeta repertoires longitudinally.

PBMCs were isolated by Ficoll-Paque density gradient centrifugation. General conclusions and limits of the study: SARS-CoV-2 specificity was not confirmed for the second-wave clones peaking on day 37. Contracting CD4+ clones turned up mainly in the CM and EM memory subsets, whereas EMRA was where CD8+ clones were enriched. Only two mild cases were covered in the study, and larger cohorts including severe cases with pre-infection samples were considered necessary. Clones that contracted from day 15 to 85 showed balanced CD4/CD8 phenotypes, whereas a second wave of clones that expanded from day 15 to 37 leaned towards CD4+. Some responding clones were found in pre-infection memory, which suggests that pre-existing cross-reactive memory T cells took part in the SARS-CoV-2 response.

For this clonotype: The target of this receptor is not known. No much larger clone is present one base from it, and per-base qualities are unavailable.

Looking up the germline V gene yields CDR1 MDHEN and CDR2 SYDVKM. V and J lose 5 bases and 4 bases, and a span of 13 bases separates them. CDR3 length: 14 amino acids, cysteine to phenylalanine. The entry retains the CDR3 DNA only, 42 bases that are in frame from base 1. Sequencing was carried out with an Illumina NovaSeq 6000. TCRalpha and TCRbeta cDNA libraries were constructed by 5'RACE with constant-segment primers, with sample barcodes and unique molecular identifiers being introduced. Trizol reagent was used to extract RNA from every sample. The libraries were amplified in two PCR steps, and the second step added a second sample barcode and Illumina TruSeq adapters. The libraries were sequenced on an Illumina NovaSeq using 2 x 150 bp paired-end reads. The paper's processing steps were these. With migec v1.2.7, reads were demultiplexed and then collapsed into UMI-guided consensus sequences. Using mixcr v2.1.11, the UMI consensuses were aligned to TRA and TRB V and J templates and assembled into clonotypes. Expanded or contracted clonotypes were those called significant by both edgeR and NoisET, with noise models trained on biological replicates. For edgeR calls, the cutoffs were a false discovery rate-adjusted p below 0.01 and a log2 fold-change threshold of 1. As an exploratory analysis of dynamics, max-normalized trajectories of the 1000 most abundant clonotypes were examined by PCA with hierarchical clustering. The CD4 or CD8 phenotype of responding clones was assigned using the separately sequenced CD4+ and CD8+ repertoires. TCRdb reworked the public reads: Q25 trimming with fastp, MiXCR clone assembly, productive beta chains retained. A single entry per CDR3 protein holds the most common genes and DNA from its merged rows. None of the V and J calls come from the authors' own analysis; TCRdb made them. The sample yields around 150,000 distinct CDR3 sequences; 30% to 35% were counted once. The ten biggest clones cover around 12% of the sample.

Recombination connected TRBV28 to TRBJ2-3; the D gene is perhaps TRBD1, from 5 matching bases. Material: PBMCs or a T cell subset sorted from them (not recorded which). This clonotype was sampled from an adult woman who had mild COVID-19 (a few samples of this study predate the infection). The sample titles of this study are shuffled in the database, so cell type and time point are left out; the donor was told from shared clones. In nucleotide form, the sequence is TGTGCCAGCAGTCCCCCAGGGATAGCAGATACGCAGTATTTT. Its translation reads: CASSPPGIADTQYF.